This T cell receptor beta chain was sequenced in a study of cytomegalovirus exposure and HLA in healthy donors. On the study more broadly: Among the approximately 400 genotyped donors, 81% were placed in the Caucasian-associated ancestry cluster. Study-level results: The classifier reportedly diagnosed cytomegalovirus status with high sensitivity and specificity. In an earlier analysis, in approximately 570 donors, most V segments appeared productive either ~87% or ~30% of the time.

The CDR3 is made up of 12 amino acids. The germline CDR1 and CDR2 sequences are MNHNY and SVGAGI (reference sequence). V shed 8 bases and J shed 10 bases, with 17 bases lying between them. To note about this clone: The antigen remains undetermined.

13 Jbeta primers and 60 Vbeta primers were used for the PCR. Sequencing used immunoSEQ multiplex PCR; TCRdb keeps in-frame clones, though not all of them. Among about 140,000 clones listed, roughly four fifths were seen once. The TCR was taken from a man in his late teens or twenties in good health and CMV-seropositive. Input material: PBMCs. The chain recombines TRBV6-6 with TRBJ1-1; the D gene is possibly TRBD1 (5 bases). CDR3 loop: CASLPTEGRAFF. The CDR3 nucleotides are TGTGCCAGCCTCCCTACGGAGGGACGAGCTTTCTTT.